The clone carrying this T cell receptor (beta chain) was observed a few times. These data originate in a study of blood T cell repertoires in COVID-19. Clones were sequenced by immunoSEQ multiplex PCR, and TCRdb holds only the in-frame ones, with some missing. The data contain under 55,000 clones, roughly 85% of them seen just once; the ten biggest clones take up roughly 25%. V was trimmed by 11 bases and J by 5 bases, leaving 12 bases between them. CDR3 length: 12 amino acids. From germline, CDR1 is ENHRY and CDR2 SYGVKD. This receptor was identified in a man in his 70s with acute or convalescent COVID-19. The sample was peripheral blood. This chain uses TRBV10-3 with TRBJ2-2, with TRBD2 as a possible D gene (6 bases). In nucleotides, the CDR3 is TGTGCCGCCGGAGGGGATACCGGGGAGCTGTTTTTT. Amino acids: CAAGGDTGELFF.